The 22 T cell receptor beta chains below all came from one sample that was sequenced in a study of T cells in narcolepsy. Only in-frame clones appear in the TCRdb table, and some are missing; sequencing was by immunoSEQ multiplex PCR. The sample carries some 29,000 clones, over 75% recorded once. What was sequenced was memory (CD45RA-) CD4+ T cells from blood. Receptors were obtained from a human donor in good health.

The chain is built from TRBV7-2 and TRBJ2-7; D may be TRBD2 (6 bases). The CDR3 totals 16 residues. CDR1 is SGHTA and CDR2 is FQGNSA in the germline V gene. V was shortened by 0 bases and J by 0 bases, with 12 bases between the two germline ends. In DNA form, the CDR3 reads TGTGCCAGCAGCTTAGCCGGGGGTGGGAGCTCCTACGAGCAGTACTTC. Protein: CASSLAGGGSSYEQYF. Together with reference TRBV7-2 and TRBJ2-7, the CDR3 gives the full variable domain: GAGVSQSPSNKVTEKGKDVELRCDPISGHTALYWYRQSLGQGLEFLIYFQGNSAPDKSGLPSDRFSAERTGGSVSTLTIQRTQQEDSAVYLCASSLAGGGSSYEQYFGPGTRLTVT.

J is TRBJ1-1 and V is TRBV5-1; TRBD1 matches at 7 bases. This CDR3 is built from 15 residues. The ends lost 4 bases at V and 5 bases at J; junction bases unmatched: 11. The germline V gene has CDR1 SGHRS and CDR2 YFSETQ. The CDR3 nucleotides are TGCGCCAGCAGCCACGAGACAGGGATGGGAACTGAAGCTTTCTTT. Its protein product is CASSHETGMGTEAFF.

The chain carries TRBV5-1 and TRBJ2-6, with D possibly TRBD2 on 7 matching bases. The CDR3 sequence is 16 residues long. The germline CDR1 and CDR2 sequences are SGHRS and YFSETQ. Trimming pared 1 base from V and 4 bases from J, leaving 12 bases between. CDR3: CASSLIGGLGANVLTF. The CDR3 coding sequence is TGCGCCAGCAGCTTGATCGGGGGGCTAGGGGCCAACGTCCTGACTTTC.

The J gene is TRBJ2-7, the V gene TRBV13, with D possibly being TRBD1 (6 bases). Germline assignment: CDR1 PRHDT and CDR2 FYEKMQ (reference sequence). V was clipped by 5 bases and J by 0 bases, with 17 bases between them. There are 16 residues in the CDR3. CDR3 residues: CASSPGQHRGSYEQYF. The CDR3 nucleotides are TGTGCCAGCAGCCCAGGACAGCATAGGGGCTCCTACGAGCAGTACTTC.

In this sample, this clone turned up once. The chain joins TRBV18 to TRBJ1-1; D gene uncertain. Trimming removed 4 bases from V and 6 bases from J, with 12 bases in between. Germline assignment: CDR1 KGHSH and CDR2 LQKENI. CDR3 length equals 13 residues. CDR3: CASSRNLDAEAFF. The CDR3 DNA reads TGTGCCAGCTCACGGAATCTCGACGCTGAAGCTTTCTTT.

V gene TRBV5-6 combines with J gene TRBJ2-3; 9 nucleotides agree with TRBD2. This CDR3 has 16 amino acids. Germline V gene lookup returns CDR1 SGHDT and CDR2 YYEEEE. The ends lost 3 bases at V and 8 bases at J; junction bases unmatched: 13. The CDR3 sequence is CASSSSRAGGPGTQYF. CDR3 DNA: TGTGCCAGCAGCTCCTCAAGGGCGGGGGGGCCTGGTACGCAGTATTTT. Combining the CDR3 with reference TRBV5-6 and TRBJ2-3 gives the whole variable domain DAGVTQSPTHLIKTRGQQVTLRCSPKSGHDTVSWYQQALGQGPQFIFQYYEEEERQRGNFPDRFSGHQFPNYSSELNVNALLLGDSALYLCASSSSRAGGPGTQYFGPGTRLTVL.

The gene calls are TRBV12-5 and TRBJ1-1; D unclear. CDR3 length: 13 residues. V lost 1 base to trimming and J lost 3 bases, with 6 bases between them. Germline CDR1 reads LGHNT; CDR2 reads FRNRAP. CDR3 region: CASGLGGDTEAFF. The CDR3 nucleotides read TGTGCTAGTGGTTTGGGGGGTGACACTGAAGCTTTCTTT.

The rearrangement links TRBV21-1 to TRBJ2-5. The J call could be wrong; TRBJ2-7 is a better fit for the DNA end. TRBV21-1 is assigned pseudogene status. This CDR3 contains 16 residues. DNA for the CDR3: TGTGCCAGCACCGGATACGACCAACCTCGGGCCTACGAGCAGTACTTC. Protein product: CASTGYDQPRAYEQYF.

V is TRBV18 and J is TRBJ2-2; D may match TRBD1 or TRBD2 (5 bases each). Trimming left V 5 bases short and J 0 bases short, with 22 bases between. This CDR3 comprises 19 residues. CDR1 is KGHSH and CDR2 is LQKENI in the germline V gene. CDR3 loop: CASSSGIGRGPPNTGELFF. In nucleotides, the CDR3 is TGTGCCAGCTCATCTGGGATAGGTCGGGGACCCCCGAACACCGGGGAGCTGTTTTTT.

The rearrangement uses TRBV25-1 and TRBJ2-7; 7 bases are shared with TRBD1. The V segment lost 6 bases and the J segment 1 base; nucleotides outside the gene matches: 9. CDR3 length: 15 residues. Germline-derived CDR1 and CDR2 are MGHDK and SYGVNS. The CDR3 protein is CASSRPTGDSYEQYF. For the CDR3, the DNA is TGTGCCAGCAGCCGCCCTACAGGGGATTCCTACGAGCAGTACTTC.

The chain's CDR3 is CASSFSAGGFTYEQYF. CDR3 in DNA: TGTGCCAGCAGCTTTTCAGCGGGAGGGTTCACGTACGAGCAGTACTTC. The chain employs TRBV5-6 and TRBJ2-7; 10 bases fit TRBD2. The CDR3 sequence is 16 residues long. CDR1 SGHDT and CDR2 YYEEEE come from the germline V gene. J lost 4 bases, V lost 2 bases, and 9 bases had no gene match. The variable domain in full, with the rest retrieved from reference TRBV5-6 and TRBJ2-7, is DAGVTQSPTHLIKTRGQQVTLRCSPKSGHDTVSWYQQALGQGPQFIFQYYEEEERQRGNFPDRFSGHQFPNYSSELNVNALLLGDSALYLCASSFSAGGFTYEQYFGPGTRLTVT.

V and J are TRBV7-9 and TRBJ1-5; D not resolved. V gave up 1 base and J gave up 1 base, with 8 bases separating them. The CDR3 is made up of 15 amino acids. CDR1 is SEHNR, CDR2 FQNEAQ, per germline (reference sequence). The CDR3 bases are TGTGCCAGCAGCTTAGGTTCCGGGAGCAATCAGCCCCAGCATTTT. This encodes CASSLGSGSNQPQHF.

The chain carries TRBV7-2 and TRBJ1-4; no firm D call. The germline V gene encodes CDR1 SGHTA and CDR2 FQGNSA. The CDR3 extends over 15 amino acids. V was pared by 2 bases and J by 5 bases, with 12 bases between. As DNA, the CDR3 is TGTGCCAGCAGCTTACATGGGAAGGGAAATGAAAAACTGTTTTTT. Translating gives CASSLHGKGNEKLFF.

V and J are TRBV4-2 and TRBJ1-6; TRBD1 might be the D (5 bases). The CDR3 has 18 residues. With 0 bases removed from V and 2 bases from J, the gap between germline ends came to 14 bases. The V gene's germline CDR1 is LGHNA and CDR2 YNFKEQ. The CDR3 loop is CASSQEGLRGPYNSPLHF. The CDR3 coding sequence is TGTGCCAGCAGCCAAGAAGGCCTTCGGGGACCCTATAATTCACCCCTCCACTTT.

The rearrangement links TRBV29-1 to TRBJ2-7; TRBD1 matches 7 bases. Looked up from germline, CDR1 is SQVTM and CDR2 is ANQGSEA. The V segment lost 5 bases and the J segment 5 bases; nucleotides outside the gene matches: 12. This CDR3 contains 14 residues. CDR3 bases: TGCAGCGTTTCTTTGACAGGGTCTCTCCACGAGCAGTACTTC. Residues: CSVSLTGSLHEQYF.

Regarding this clone: This specimen includes other DNA sequences encoding the same CDR3. The chain couples TRBV15 to TRBJ1-1, with D possibly being TRBD1 (6 bases). Trimming took off 5 bases at V and 4 bases at J, with 14 bases between the two ends. The CDR3 loop spans 14 amino acids. Germline CDR1 LNHNV, CDR2 YYDKDF (reference sequence). The CDR3 loop is CATSVKQGGTEAFF. The CDR3 DNA follows: TGTGCCACCAGCGTAAAACAAGGGGGCACTGAAGCTTTCTTT.

This chain uses TRBV19 with TRBJ1-6; D is uncertain. Germline V gives CDR1 LNHDA, CDR2 SQIVND (reference sequence). Trimming cost V 4 bases and J 0 bases, with 7 bases left between them. This CDR3 has 15 residues. The CDR3 sequence: CASSTVRSYNSPLHF. DNA for the CDR3: TGTGCCAGTAGTACCGTCCGCTCCTATAATTCACCCCTCCACTTT.

V gene TRBV5-1 combines with J gene TRBJ2-6; D is unclear. Germline values: CDR1 SGHRS, CDR2 YFSETQ. This CDR3 is 16 amino acids long. Deletions cut 0 bases from V and 4 bases from J, with 11 bases between. CDR3 protein: CASSLGRADGANVLTF. The CDR3 DNA reads as TGCGCCAGCAGCTTGGGACGGGCAGACGGGGCCAACGTCCTGACTTTC.

J is TRBJ1-4 and V is TRBV28; D unclear. This CDR3 is 18 amino acids long. With 3 bases removed from V and 1 base from J, the gap between germline ends came to 18 bases. CDR1 and CDR2 (germline): MDHEN, SYDVKM. The CDR3 DNA reads as TGTGCCAGCAGTTTTACTCCGGGGATCCTGAGAACTAATGAAAAACTGTTTTTT. Protein: CASSFTPGILRTNEKLFF.

This clone was seen a single time. The gene calls are TRBV29-1 and TRBJ2-3; a possible D gene is TRBD2 (7 bases). Germline V gives CDR1 SQVTM, CDR2 ANQGSEA. This CDR3 has 15 residues. V was trimmed by 4 bases and J by 4 bases, leaving 18 bases between them. The CDR3 spells CSVVGGRDFADTQYF. In nucleotides, the CDR3 is TGCAGCGTTGTGGGGGGGCGGGATTTTGCAGATACGCAGTATTTT.

The chain employs TRBV27 and TRBJ2-3, with no clear D. Looked up from germline, CDR1 is MNHEY and CDR2 is SMNVEV (reference sequence). The CDR3 has 13 amino acids. V lost 3 bases and J 6 bases, leaving 10 bases between the germline ends. CDR3 sequence reads: CASSLWHGDTQYF. CDR3 in DNA: TGTGCCAGCAGTTTGTGGCATGGGGATACGCAGTATTTT.

V is TRBV30 and J is TRBJ2-7; D possibly uses TRBD1 or TRBD2 (5 bases each). Trimming took 5 bases from V and 3 from J, leaving 17 bases between them. This CDR3 comprises 14 residues. The V gene's germline CDR1 is GTSNPN and CDR2 SVGIG (reference sequence). Here the CDR3 reads CAWLRTGLHYEQYF. CDR3 in DNA: TGTGCCTGGCTCCGAACAGGACTCCACTACGAGCAGTACTTC. The whole variable domain, remainder taken from reference TRBV30 and TRBJ2-7, is SQTIHQWPATLVQPVGSPLSLECTVEGTSNPNLYWYRQAAGRGLQLLFYSVGIGQISSEVPQNLSASRPQDRQFILSSKKLLLSDSGFYLCAWLRTGLHYEQYFGPGTRLTVT.